This paragraph covers one TCR beta chain sequence. What it binds is not known. This sample is drawn from a study of HIV-infected patients and healthy controls. Study results and caveats: MAIT alpha-chain CDR3s were frequent in healthy controls, depleted in HIV+. Only sixteen HIV-infected individuals were processed, a major limit on how widely findings apply.

The CDR3 is made up of 15 amino acids. Trimming removed 5 bases from V and 5 bases from J; junction bases left unmatched: 3. Germline-derived CDR1 and CDR2 are LNHDA and SQIVND (reference sequence). Reverse transcription used around 480 ng RNA and constant-region primers for alpha and beta. Each of the alpha and beta chains got its own library through chain-specific third strand synthesis with indices. A 5' RACE adapter with a random hexamer and the SP2 primer site was joined to cDNA. The library had 12-nucleotide molecular identifiers formed by two random hexamers joined together. A single record per CDR3 protein comes from TCRdb applying MiXCR to the 5' RACE reads. This sample has about 13,000 distinct CDR3 sequences; about a tenth occur once, and the top ten carry around 6%. Whole blood was used without fractionation, so all unsorted peripheral T cells were included.

What was sequenced was blood. The chain couples TRBV19 to TRBJ2-1; 13 bases are a match to TRBD2. This receptor was obtained from an adult in good health. The CDR3, as DNA: TGTGCCAGTAGTCCGGGACTAGCGGGACACAATGAGCAGTTCTTC. This encodes CASSPGLAGHNEQFF.